This is a list of T cell receptor beta chains from one sample in a study of blood T cell repertoires in COVID-19. Sequenced by immunoSEQ multiplex PCR; TCRdb stores in-frame clones only, minus some. Among more than 80,000 clones listed, about 79% were seen once. The sample consisted of peripheral blood. All receptors come from an elderly man with COVID-19, enrolled during active disease. CDR3s include the opening cysteine and the closing phenylalanine or tryptophan. Each record gives: CDR3 DNA, CDR3 protein, V gene, J gene, clone size, D gene. The D gene is left open where the match is weak. Clone size is shown for a subset of rows, as once, few, many or a class of expanded clone.

CDR3nt: TGTGCCAGCAGCTTTGGGACTAGCGCCGGGGAGCTGTTTTTT
CDR3aa: CASSFGTSAGELFF
v_gene: TRBV5-4
j_gene: TRBJ2-2
abundance: .
d_gene: TRBD2

CDR3nt: TGTGCCAGCAGTTTCCCAACAGGGGAAGCTTTCTTT
CDR3aa: CASSFPTGEAFF
v_gene: TRBV28
j_gene: TRBJ1-1
abundance: .
d_gene: .

CDR3nt: TGTGCCAGCTCACTGGACAGGGAGAGGAAAGGCTACACCTTC
CDR3aa: CASSLDRERKGYTF
v_gene: TRBV18
j_gene: TRBJ1-2
abundance: .
d_gene: TRBD1

CDR3nt: TGTGCCACCGACACAAAAACCGGGGAGCTGTTTTTT
CDR3aa: CATDTKTGELFF
v_gene: TRBV6-6
j_gene: TRBJ2-2
abundance: .
d_gene: .

CDR3nt: TGTGCCAGCAGTTACTGGCGGGAGGGCCGCTACAATGAGCAGTTCTTC
CDR3aa: CASSYWREGRYNEQFF
v_gene: TRBV6-5
j_gene: TRBJ2-1
abundance: few
d_gene: TRBD2

CDR3nt: TGTGCCAGCAGCCCGTTAGTCGAGCGCCCCCAGCATTTT
CDR3aa: CASSPLVERPQHF
v_gene: TRBV5-8
j_gene: TRBJ1-5
abundance: .
d_gene: .

CDR3nt: TGTGCCAGTAGCCTCGGCCGGGCTGGAAACACCATATATTTT
CDR3aa: CASSLGRAGNTIYF
v_gene: TRBV19
j_gene: TRBJ1-3
abundance: .
d_gene: .

CDR3nt: TGTGCCAGCAGCCAAGGCCGAGCGGGAGATGGATACGAGCAGTACTTC
CDR3aa: CASSQGRAGDGYEQYF
v_gene: TRBV4-2
j_gene: TRBJ2-7
abundance: .
d_gene: TRBD2

CDR3nt: TGTGCCAGCAGCCCAAAGGTAGCGGCGAACACAGATACGCAGTATTTT
CDR3aa: CASSPKVAANTDTQYF
v_gene: TRBV7-3
j_gene: TRBJ2-3
abundance: .
d_gene: .

CDR3nt: TGTGCCAGCAAAAACAGGGGGCCAGCGATAGATACGCAGTATTTT
CDR3aa: CASKNRGPAIDTQYF
v_gene: TRBV19
j_gene: TRBJ2-3
abundance: .
d_gene: TRBD1

CDR3nt: TGTGCCAGCAGCCCCGTACCGGGACAGGGGCCCACCGGGGAGCTGTTTTTT
CDR3aa: CASSPVPGQGPTGELFF
v_gene: TRBV13
j_gene: TRBJ2-2
abundance: .
d_gene: TRBD1

CDR3nt: TGTGCCACCAGCCGCTCAAGAGGGACAGATCGCACAGATACGCAGTATTTT
CDR3aa: CATSRSRGTDRTDTQYF
v_gene: TRBV15
j_gene: TRBJ2-3
abundance: .
d_gene: TRBD1

CDR3nt: TGCGCCAGCAGCCAAGGTCAGGACAGGCTCTACGAGCAGTACTTC
CDR3aa: CASSQGQDRLYEQYF
v_gene: TRBV4-1
j_gene: TRBJ2-7
abundance: many
d_gene: TRBD1

CDR3nt: TGTGCCAGCTCGTGGGCAGGGTCGAATTCACCCCTCCACTTT
CDR3aa: CASSWAGSNSPLHF
v_gene: TRBV18
j_gene: TRBJ1-6
abundance: .
d_gene: .

CDR3nt: TGTGCCATCAGTGATAAGGGAGCTGAAGCTTTCTTT
CDR3aa: CAISDKGAEAFF
v_gene: TRBV10-3
j_gene: TRBJ1-1
abundance: .
d_gene: .

CDR3nt: TGTGCCAGCAGTTACCAACCCCCAGATACTGAAGCTTTCTTT
CDR3aa: CASSYQPPDTEAFF
v_gene: TRBV6-2/TRBV6-3
j_gene: TRBJ1-1
abundance: .
d_gene: .

CDR3nt: TGTGCCAGTTCGTACAGTTACGAGCAGTACTTC
CDR3aa: CASSYSYEQYF
v_gene: TRBV2
j_gene: TRBJ2-7
abundance: few
d_gene: .

CDR3nt: TGTGCCAGCAGTTACTCAATTACTGGACAAATATCGCCCCTCCACTTT
CDR3aa: CASSYSITGQISPLHF
v_gene: TRBV6-5
j_gene: TRBJ1-6
abundance: .
d_gene: .

CDR3nt: TGTGCCAGCAGCAGAGCAGGGACAGCCCAAGAGACCCAGTACTTC
CDR3aa: CASSRAGTAQETQYF
v_gene: TRBV7-9
j_gene: TRBJ2-5
abundance: .
d_gene: TRBD1

CDR3nt: TGTGCCAGCACCCTGGTGGGGGCTGGGGAGACCCAGTACTTC
CDR3aa: CASTLVGAGETQYF
v_gene: TRBV5-5
j_gene: TRBJ2-5
abundance: .
d_gene: .

CDR3nt: TGTGCCAGCAATATTTTTCGGGCAGATACGCAGTATTTT
CDR3aa: CASNIFRADTQYF
v_gene: TRBV2
j_gene: TRBJ2-3
abundance: .
d_gene: .

CDR3nt: TGTGCCAGCAGTGTGGTAGGGCAGGGGTCCCTATGGGAGACCCAGTACTTC
CDR3aa: CASSVVGQGSLWETQYF
v_gene: TRBV28
j_gene: TRBJ2-5
abundance: .
d_gene: .

CDR3nt: TGTGCCAGCAGCAAAGAGGGCAGGGTCTATCAGCCCCAGCATTTT
CDR3aa: CASSKEGRVYQPQHF
v_gene: TRBV21-1
j_gene: TRBJ1-5
abundance: .
d_gene: .

CDR3nt: TGTGCCAGCTCACCTTCCGGGACAGGGGGCAGTGGAAACACCATATATTTT
CDR3aa: CASSPSGTGGSGNTIYF
v_gene: TRBV18
j_gene: TRBJ1-3
abundance: .
d_gene: TRBD1

CDR3nt: TGTGCCAGCAGTGAATGGGCAGGGGTCATCTATGGCTACACCTTC
CDR3aa: CASSEWAGVIYGYTF
v_gene: TRBV6-1
j_gene: TRBJ1-2
abundance: .
d_gene: .

CDR3nt: TGCGCCAGCAGTCAGAATGACAGGGGACGCTACAATGAGCAGTTCTTC
CDR3aa: CASSQNDRGRYNEQFF
v_gene: TRBV23-1
j_gene: TRBJ2-1
abundance: .
d_gene: TRBD1

CDR3nt: TGTGCCAGCAGCCTAGACGGACTCTATGGCTACACCTTC
CDR3aa: CASSLDGLYGYTF
v_gene: TRBV11-1
j_gene: TRBJ1-2
abundance: once
d_gene: .

CDR3nt: TGTGCCAGCAGCTTAGGTCAGATCCACGAGCAGTACTTC
CDR3aa: CASSLGQIHEQYF
v_gene: TRBV7-8
j_gene: TRBJ2-7
abundance: once
d_gene: .

CDR3nt: TGTGCCAGCAACCGGAATGAAAAACTGTTTTTT
CDR3aa: CASNRNEKLFF
v_gene: TRBV6-6
j_gene: TRBJ1-4
abundance: .
d_gene: .

CDR3nt: TGCGCCACCGGAAGGAGCGGGAGGGCCGAAGATACGCAGTATTTT
CDR3aa: CATGRSGRAEDTQYF
v_gene: TRBV5-1
j_gene: TRBJ2-3
abundance: .
d_gene: TRBD2

CDR3nt: TGTGCCAGCAGTTTATCGCAGGGTATGACTGAAAAACTGTTTTTT
CDR3aa: CASSLSQGMTEKLFF
v_gene: TRBV27
j_gene: TRBJ1-4
abundance: .
d_gene: .

CDR3nt: TGCGCCAGCACTCCGGGACAGCCCCAGCATTTT
CDR3aa: CASTPGQPQHF
v_gene: TRBV10-1
j_gene: TRBJ1-5
abundance: .
d_gene: .

CDR3nt: TGTGCCAGCTCACCGGGACAGACCTACGAGCAGTACTTC
CDR3aa: CASSPGQTYEQYF
v_gene: TRBV18
j_gene: TRBJ2-7
abundance: few
d_gene: TRBD1

CDR3nt: TGTGCCAGCGGTACGACAGGGGGCATCACTGAAGCTTTCTTT
CDR3aa: CASGTTGGITEAFF
v_gene: TRBV28
j_gene: TRBJ1-1
abundance: .
d_gene: TRBD1

CDR3nt: TGTGCCAGCAGCTTCAAAAGTACCGGGACAGGGGTAAACTATGGCTACACCTTC
CDR3aa: CASSFKSTGTGVNYGYTF
v_gene: TRBV7-8
j_gene: TRBJ1-2
abundance: .
d_gene: TRBD1

CDR3nt: TGCGCCAGCAGCCAAGGACTAGCGGGGCTGTACAATGAGCAGTTCTTC
CDR3aa: CASSQGLAGLYNEQFF
v_gene: TRBV5-1
j_gene: TRBJ2-1
abundance: once
d_gene: TRBD2

CDR3nt: TGCGCCAGCAGCCAAGGTGAACTGACCAAAAACATTCAGTACTTC
CDR3aa: CASSQGELTKNIQYF
v_gene: TRBV4-1
j_gene: TRBJ2-4
abundance: .
d_gene: .

CDR3nt: TGTGCCAGCAGCCTACCGGGACAGGGGAGTGAAGAGACCCAGTACTTC
CDR3aa: CASSLPGQGSEETQYF
v_gene: TRBV7-9
j_gene: TRBJ2-5
abundance: .
d_gene: TRBD1

CDR3nt: TGTGCTAGCAGCCTAGCGCTGAGCTCCTACAATGAGCAGTTCTTC
CDR3aa: CASSLALSSYNEQFF
v_gene: TRBV7-7
j_gene: TRBJ2-1
abundance: .
d_gene: .

CDR3nt: TGTGCCAGCAGCGCCGCGGCGGGAGTTTCCTACAATGAGCAGTTCTTC
CDR3aa: CASSAAAGVSYNEQFF
v_gene: TRBV9
j_gene: TRBJ2-1
abundance: .
d_gene: TRBD2

CDR3nt: TGTGCCAGCAGCTTTCGCCAAACAGGGAACGCCGAGCAGTACTTC
CDR3aa: CASSFRQTGNAEQYF
v_gene: TRBV11-2
j_gene: TRBJ2-7
abundance: .
d_gene: .

CDR3nt: TGTGCTAGTGGTTTGGACGGGTCCGCGAACACCGGGGAGCTGTTTTTT
CDR3aa: CASGLDGSANTGELFF
v_gene: TRBV12-5
j_gene: TRBJ2-2
abundance: .
d_gene: .

CDR3nt: TGCGCCAGTTACGAAGGACTTTTCGACACCGGGGAGCTGTTTTTT
CDR3aa: CASYEGLFDTGELFF
v_gene: TRBV5-1
j_gene: TRBJ2-2
abundance: .
d_gene: .

CDR3nt: TGTGCCACCAGCAGACTAATACAGGGTACTAATGAAAAACTGTTTTTT
CDR3aa: CATSRLIQGTNEKLFF
v_gene: TRBV15
j_gene: TRBJ1-4
abundance: .
d_gene: .

CDR3nt: TGTGCCAGCAGCCCGAGCTCTGGGGCCAACGTCCTGACTTTC
CDR3aa: CASSPSSGANVLTF
v_gene: TRBV5-4
j_gene: TRBJ2-6
abundance: .
d_gene: .

CDR3nt: TGTGCCAGCAGTTTATCACCCGGGAGGGCTTACGAGCAGTACTTC
CDR3aa: CASSLSPGRAYEQYF
v_gene: TRBV27
j_gene: TRBJ2-7
abundance: .
d_gene: TRBD2

CDR3nt: TGTGCCAGCAGGGGACTAGCGGGAGGCTACGAGCAGTACTTC
CDR3aa: CASRGLAGGYEQYF
v_gene: TRBV27
j_gene: TRBJ2-7
abundance: once
d_gene: TRBD2

CDR3nt: TGTGCCAGCAGTGAACGGTACACTGAAGCTTTCTTT
CDR3aa: CASSERYTEAFF
v_gene: TRBV2
j_gene: TRBJ1-1
abundance: .
d_gene: .

CDR3nt: TGTGCCAGCCAGATTCGCACCGGGGAGCTGTTTTTT
CDR3aa: CASQIRTGELFF
v_gene: TRBV3-1/TRBV3-2
j_gene: TRBJ2-2
abundance: .
d_gene: .

CDR3nt: TGTGCCAGCAGTTATGGACAGGCCGGGGAGCTGTTTTTT
CDR3aa: CASSYGQAGELFF
v_gene: TRBV27
j_gene: TRBJ2-2
abundance: .
d_gene: TRBD1

CDR3nt: TGCGCCAGCAGCTGGGGACAGGGGGACAATGAGCAGTTCTTC
CDR3aa: CASSWGQGDNEQFF
v_gene: TRBV5-1
j_gene: TRBJ2-1
abundance: .
d_gene: TRBD1

CDR3nt: TGTGCCAGCACCGGACAGGGGGCAGGGTCCTACGAGCAGTACTTC
CDR3aa: CASTGQGAGSYEQYF
v_gene: TRBV28
j_gene: TRBJ2-7
abundance: .
d_gene: TRBD1

CDR3nt: TGTGCCAGCGGGGGAGGGTCGTTCTCCTACGAGCAGTACTTC
CDR3aa: CASGGGSFSYEQYF
v_gene: TRBV28
j_gene: TRBJ2-7
abundance: .
d_gene: TRBD2

CDR3nt: TGTGCCACCTTCGGTGTGACTGAAGCTTTCTTT
CDR3aa: CATFGVTEAFF
v_gene: TRBV2
j_gene: TRBJ1-1
abundance: .
d_gene: .

CDR3nt: TGTGCCAGCAGTTACCTGGGACAGGGAGATTCACCCCTCCACTTT
CDR3aa: CASSYLGQGDSPLHF
v_gene: TRBV6-5
j_gene: TRBJ1-6
abundance: .
d_gene: TRBD1

CDR3nt: TGTGCCAGCAGCCCGCCACGACAGACCTACAATGAGCAGTTCTTC
CDR3aa: CASSPPRQTYNEQFF
v_gene: TRBV5-6
j_gene: TRBJ2-1
abundance: .
d_gene: .

CDR3nt: TGCACCAGCAGCCAGGTGGGTTGCGACGGGAGGGCCAGGCGAACAGATACGCAGTATTTT
CDR3aa: CTSSQVGCDGRARRTDTQYF
v_gene: TRBV1
j_gene: TRBJ2-3
abundance: .
d_gene: .